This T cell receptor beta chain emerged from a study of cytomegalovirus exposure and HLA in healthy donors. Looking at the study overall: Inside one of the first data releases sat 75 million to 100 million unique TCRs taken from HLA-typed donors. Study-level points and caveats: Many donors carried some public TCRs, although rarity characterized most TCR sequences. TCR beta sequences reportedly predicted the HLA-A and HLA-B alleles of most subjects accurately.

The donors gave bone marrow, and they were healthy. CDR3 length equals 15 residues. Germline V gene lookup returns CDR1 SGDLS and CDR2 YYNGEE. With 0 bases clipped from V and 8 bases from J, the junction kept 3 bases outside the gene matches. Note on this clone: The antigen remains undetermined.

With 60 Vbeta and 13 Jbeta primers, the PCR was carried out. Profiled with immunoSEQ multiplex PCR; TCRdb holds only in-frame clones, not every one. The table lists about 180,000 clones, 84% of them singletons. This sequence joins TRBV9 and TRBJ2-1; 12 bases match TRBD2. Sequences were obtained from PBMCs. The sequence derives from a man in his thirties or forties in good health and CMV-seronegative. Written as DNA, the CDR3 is TGTGCCAGCAGCGTAGGACTAGCGGGGGTAGATGAGCAGTTCTTC. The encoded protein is CASSVGLAGVDEQFF.